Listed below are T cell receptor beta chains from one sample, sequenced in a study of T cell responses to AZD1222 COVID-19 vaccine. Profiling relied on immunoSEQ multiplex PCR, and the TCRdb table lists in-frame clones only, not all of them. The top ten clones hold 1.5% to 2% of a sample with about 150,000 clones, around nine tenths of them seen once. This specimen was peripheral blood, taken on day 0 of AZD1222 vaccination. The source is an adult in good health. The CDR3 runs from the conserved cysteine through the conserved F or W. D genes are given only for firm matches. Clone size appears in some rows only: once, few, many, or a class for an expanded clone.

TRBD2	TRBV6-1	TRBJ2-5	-	TGTGCCAGCAGTGAACCCGCACCGAGGACTAGCTGGGAAGAGACCCAGTACTTC	CASSEPAPRTSWEETQYF
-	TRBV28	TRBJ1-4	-	TGTGCCAGCAGTGCCGGGACCTTTAATGAAAAACTGTTTTTT	CASSAGTFNEKLFF
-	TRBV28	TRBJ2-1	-	TGTGCCAGCTCCCTAACAGACGACAATGAGCAGTTCTTC	CASSLTDDNEQFF
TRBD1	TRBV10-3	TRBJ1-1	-	TGTGCCATCAGTCGACAGGGACGGGACACTGAAGCTTTCTTT	CAISRQGRDTEAFF
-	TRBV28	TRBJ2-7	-	TGTGCCAGCAGTCTATTAAGCGGGCCCAGCTCCTACGAGCAGTACTTC	CASSLLSGPSSYEQYF
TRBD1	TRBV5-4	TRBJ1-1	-	TGTGCCAGCAGCTTACCGGGACAGGGAGAGACTAGAGCTTTCTTT	CASSLPGQGETRAFF
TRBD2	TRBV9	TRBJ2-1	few	TGTGCCAGCAGCGTTATAGCGGGGGGGCTGAGTTACAATGAGCAGTTCTTC	CASSVIAGGLSYNEQFF
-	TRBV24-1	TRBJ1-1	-	TGTGCCACCAGTGATCCGGGCGCCTACCAAGCTTTCTTT	CATSDPGAYQAFF
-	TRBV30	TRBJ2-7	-	TGTGCCTGGGTCCCCGCAGCGTCCTACGAGCAGTACTTC	CAWVPAASYEQYF
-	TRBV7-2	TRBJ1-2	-	TGTGCCAGCAACGGGGGCCACCCTCAGCGGGGCTACACCTTC	CASNGGHPQRGYTF
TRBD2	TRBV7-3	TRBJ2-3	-	TGTGCCAGCAGCAAGAGGCCTAGCGGGGGCACAGATACGCAGTATTTT	CASSKRPSGGTDTQYF
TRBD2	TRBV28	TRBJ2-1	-	TGTGCCAGCAACGTACCGGGGCTAGCGGGAGGAGGGTCCTACAATGAGCAGTTCTTC	CASNVPGLAGGGSYNEQFF
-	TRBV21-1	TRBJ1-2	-	TGTGCCAGCAGCAGATCAAAAGACCGTCGGACCCAAGATTTTTATGGCTACACCTTC	CASSRSKDRRTQDFYGYTF
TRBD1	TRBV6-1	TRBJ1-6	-	TGTGCCAGCAGTGACGACAGGGCGAGAGTCAGAAGCTCCTATAATTCACCCCTCCACTTT	CASSDDRARVRSSYNSPLHF
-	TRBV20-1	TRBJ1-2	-	TGCAGTGCTAGTCGGACGGCTTACTATGGCTACACCTTC	CSASRTAYYGYTF
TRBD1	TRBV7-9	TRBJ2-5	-	TGTGCCAGCAGCTTTGGACAGGGGGTAGAGACCCAGTACTTC	CASSFGQGVETQYF
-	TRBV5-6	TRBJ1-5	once	TGTGCCAGCAGCTTGTACACCCGCGATCAGCCCCAGCATTTT	CASSLYTRDQPQHF
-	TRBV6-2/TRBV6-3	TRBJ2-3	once	TGTGCCAGCAGTGGGACGTCGGCAGATACGCAGTATTTT	CASSGTSADTQYF
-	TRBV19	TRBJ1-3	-	TGTGCCAGTACCCCAAGGTTGGGCCGCTACTCTGGAAACACCATATATTTT	CASTPRLGRYSGNTIYF
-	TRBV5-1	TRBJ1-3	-	TGCGCCAGCAGCTTGACTTCGAGCTCTGGAAACACCATATATTTT	CASSLTSSSGNTIYF
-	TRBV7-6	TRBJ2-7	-	TGTGCCAGCAGCTTAGGGGAGAGTCTCAACGAGCAGTACTTC	CASSLGESLNEQYF
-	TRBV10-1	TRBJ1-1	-	TGCGCCAGCAGCGAGCGATTAACGGCGGTCACTGAAGCTTTCTTT	CASSERLTAVTEAFF
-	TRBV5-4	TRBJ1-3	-	TGTGCCAGCAGTTGGGGCAACTCTGGAAACACCATATATTTT	CASSWGNSGNTIYF
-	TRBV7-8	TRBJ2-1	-	TGTGCCAGCAGTCCATTGCTGGGTACCCTAACCTACAATGAGCAGTTCTTC	CASSPLLGTLTYNEQFF
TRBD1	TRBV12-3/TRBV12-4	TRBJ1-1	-	TGTGCCAGCAGTTGGGGACAGATTGAAGCTTTCTTT	CASSWGQIEAFF
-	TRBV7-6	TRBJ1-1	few	TGTGCCAGCAGCCCGCGCGGGGTGGAGAACACTGAAGCTTTCTTT	CASSPRGVENTEAFF
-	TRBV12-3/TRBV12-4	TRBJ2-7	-	TGTGCCAGCCGACAGACCCCTCGAGTCGAGCAGTACTTC	CASRQTPRVEQYF
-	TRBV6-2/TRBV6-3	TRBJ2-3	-	TGTGCCAGCAGCACCCTGGCCCGGGGGAGAGATACGCAGTATTTT	CASSTLARGRDTQYF
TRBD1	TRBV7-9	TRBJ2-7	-	TGTGCCAGCAGCTTACCCCAAAATGGACAGGGGGTCTACGAGCAGTACTTC	CASSLPQNGQGVYEQYF
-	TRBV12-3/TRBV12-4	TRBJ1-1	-	TGTGCCAGCAGTCCGGGGACGAACACTGAAGCTTTCTTT	CASSPGTNTEAFF